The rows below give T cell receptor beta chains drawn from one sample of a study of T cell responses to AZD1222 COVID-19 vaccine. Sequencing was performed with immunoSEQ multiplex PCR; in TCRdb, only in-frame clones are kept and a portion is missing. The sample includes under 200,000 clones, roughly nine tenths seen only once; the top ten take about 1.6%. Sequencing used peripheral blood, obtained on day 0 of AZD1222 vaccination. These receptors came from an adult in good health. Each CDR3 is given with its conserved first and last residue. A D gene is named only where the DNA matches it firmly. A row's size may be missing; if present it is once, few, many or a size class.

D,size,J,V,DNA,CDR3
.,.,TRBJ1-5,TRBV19,TGTGCCAGTAGTATGATGGGTTATGGAAATCAGCCCCAGCATTTT,CASSMMGYGNQPQHF
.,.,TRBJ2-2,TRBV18,TGTGCCAGCTCACCAGTGACAGAAGTCACCGGGGAGCTGTTTTTT,CASSPVTEVTGELFF
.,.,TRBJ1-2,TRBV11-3,TGTGCCAGCAGCTTAGGAGGTGGAATGGACTATGGCTACACCTTC,CASSLGGGMDYGYTF
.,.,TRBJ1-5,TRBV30,TGTGCCTGGACCAAGGGGGGGGATCAGCCCCAGCATTTT,CAWTKGGDQPQHF
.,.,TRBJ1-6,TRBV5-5,TGTGCCAGCAGCTTGGAGGTTGGCAATTCACCCCTCCACTTT,CASSLEVGNSPLHF
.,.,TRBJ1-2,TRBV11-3,TGTGCCAGCAGCTTAGTAGAAGGGCCGGCTAACTATGGCTACACCTTC,CASSLVEGPANYGYTF
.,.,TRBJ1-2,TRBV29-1,TGCAGCGTTGAACGTCCGGGTTTAGGCTATGGCTACACCTTC,CSVERPGLGYGYTF
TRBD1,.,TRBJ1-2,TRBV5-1,TGCGCCAGCAGCTTAACGGACAGGGGAGTTAACTATGGCTACACCTTC,CASSLTDRGVNYGYTF
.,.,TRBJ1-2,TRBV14,TGTGCCAGCAGCCAAGCCCCGGACGGCCTCGGAAGTGGCTACACCTTC,CASSQAPDGLGSGYTF
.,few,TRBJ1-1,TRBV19,TGTGCCAGTAGTATAACTTCAGTTAGGAACACTGAAGCTTTCTTT,CASSITSVRNTEAFF
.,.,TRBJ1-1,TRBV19,TGTGCCAGTACCATTAGACAGGAGTTGAACACTGAAGCTTTCTTT,CASTIRQELNTEAFF
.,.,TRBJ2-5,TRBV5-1,TGCGCCAGCAGCTTGCCGTCCCAGGGTTGGCAAGAGACCCAGTACTTC,CASSLPSQGWQETQYF
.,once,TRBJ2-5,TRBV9,TGTGCCAGCAGCCCAAAAGGGGCGGCCGTGTGGGCCCAGTACTTC,CASSPKGAAVWAQYF
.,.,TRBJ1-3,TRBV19,TGTGCCAGTAGCTCAGGAGCTGGAAACACCATATATTTT,CASSSGAGNTIYF
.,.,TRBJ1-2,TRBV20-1,TGCAGTGCTAGTGGCAGCGGGGGGGGCTATGGCTACACCTTC,CSASGSGGGYGYTF
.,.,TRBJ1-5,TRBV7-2,TGTGCCAGCAGCCTGGAGGGACACGGTAATCAGCCCCAGCATTTT,CASSLEGHGNQPQHF
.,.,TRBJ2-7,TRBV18,TGTGCCAGCTCACCGGCCAGGGATGGTGAGCAGTACTTC,CASSPARDGEQYF
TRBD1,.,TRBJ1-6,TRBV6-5,TGTGCCAGCAGTAGGGACAGGGTGCAACCCCTCCACTTT,CASSRDRVQPLHF
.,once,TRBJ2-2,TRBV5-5,TGTGCCAGCAGCTTTCGACAGGCGAACACCGGGGAGCTGTTTTTT,CASSFRQANTGELFF
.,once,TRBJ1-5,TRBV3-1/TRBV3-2,TGTGCCAGCAGCCAAGCCCCGGATCAGCCCCAGCATTTT,CASSQAPDQPQHF
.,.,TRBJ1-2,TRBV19,TGTGCCATCACAGGAGGCGGAGGCTACACCTTC,CAITGGGGYTF
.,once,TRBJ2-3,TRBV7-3,TGTGCCAGCAGCTTAAGACTCCCGGGGACAGATACGCAGTATTTT,CASSLRLPGTDTQYF
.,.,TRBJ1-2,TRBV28,TGTGCCAGCAGCCTCGGACTGGGGGAGTATGGCTACACCTTC,CASSLGLGEYGYTF
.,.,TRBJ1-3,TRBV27,TGTGCCAGCAGCAAGGGACACCCTTACTCTGGAAACACCATATATTTT,CASSKGHPYSGNTIYF
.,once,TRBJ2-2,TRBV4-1,TGCGCCAGCAGCCAAGACCTACCCGGGGAGCTGTTTTTT,CASSQDLPGELFF
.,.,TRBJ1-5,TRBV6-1,TGTGCCAGCAGTGAGCAAGACATCAGACTCAATCAGCCCCAGCATTTT,CASSEQDIRLNQPQHF
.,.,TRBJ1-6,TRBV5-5,TGTGCCAGCAGCTTTGAGGGCCCGTTAAATTCACCCCTCCACTTT,CASSFEGPLNSPLHF
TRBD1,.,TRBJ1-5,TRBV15,TGTGCCACCAGCAAAACCGGGACAGGGGTGTATAATCAGCCCCAGCATTTT,CATSKTGTGVYNQPQHF
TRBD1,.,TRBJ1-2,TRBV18,TGTGCCAGCTCACCAGTTTCCGACAGGGTGGGGGATGGCTACACCTTC,CASSPVSDRVGDGYTF
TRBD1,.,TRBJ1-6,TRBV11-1,TGTGCCAGCAGCCGGGGACAGGGAAATTCACCCCTCCACTTT,CASSRGQGNSPLHF
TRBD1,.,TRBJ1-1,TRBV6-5,TGTGCCAGCACGGGACAGCCGCCGAACACTGAAGCTTTCTTT,CASTGQPPNTEAFF
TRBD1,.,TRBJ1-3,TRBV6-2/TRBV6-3,TGTGCCAGCAGCAAACAGGGACAGGTGCCTCGGAACACCATATATTTT,CASSKQGQVPRNTIYF
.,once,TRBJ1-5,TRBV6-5,TGTGCCAGCAGAAAATCGGACGGTGGGAATCAGCCCCAGCATTTT,CASRKSDGGNQPQHF
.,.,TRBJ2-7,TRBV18,TGTGCCAGCTCACCACGGGGCACGGAAAACGAGCAGTACTTC,CASSPRGTENEQYF
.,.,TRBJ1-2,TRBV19,TGTGCCAGTATGGGACCGCCACTGTTGGATGGCTACACCTTC,CASMGPPLLDGYTF
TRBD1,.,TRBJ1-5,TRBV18,TGTGCCAGCTCACCACTACAGGGGGCCGATCAGCCCCAGCATTTT,CASSPLQGADQPQHF
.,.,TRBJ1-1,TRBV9,TGTGCCAGCAGCGCCCAACCACAGGGGAACACTGAAGCTTTCTTT,CASSAQPQGNTEAFF
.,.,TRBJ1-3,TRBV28,TGTGCCAGCATATCCTCTGGAAACACCATATATTTT,CASISSGNTIYF
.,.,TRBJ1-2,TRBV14,TGTGCCAGCAGCCAAGTACCAGGTGACGGGGACTATGGCTACACCTTC,CASSQVPGDGDYGYTF
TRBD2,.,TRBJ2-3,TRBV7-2,TGTGCCAGCAGCGTAACTAGCGGGGCCACAGATACGCAGTATTTT,CASSVTSGATDTQYF
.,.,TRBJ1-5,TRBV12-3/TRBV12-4,TGTGCCAGCACGGGGGGCAACAATCAGCCCCAGCATTTT,CASTGGNNQPQHF
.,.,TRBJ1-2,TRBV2,TGTGCCAGCACCACCAAGGGTGGCTATGGCTACACCTTC,CASTTKGGYGYTF